The clone carrying this T cell receptor (beta chain) has at least ten counts. Its target is not known. The entry originates in a study of early T cells in non-severe SARS-CoV-2 infection. Looking at the study overall: Bulk RNA from unsorted whole blood was sequenced; chains were unpaired.

Trimming cost V 2 bases and J 11 bases, with 16 bases left between them. The CDR3 runs to 14 residues. Germline V lookup: CDR1 MDHEN, CDR2 SYDVKM. Individually, cDNA molecules had unique molecular identifiers attached to them. TCRdb reprocessed the 5' RACE reads via MiXCR and lists one record per CDR3 protein. The sample lists over 50,000 distinct CDR3 sequences, around 12% occurring once. Whole-study results and caveats: Anti-spike CD8 specificities were favored by VDJdb matching, whose results missed private and CD4 specificities.

This rearrangement joins TRBV28 to TRBJ1-5, with D perhaps TRBD1 (6 bases). The TCR originated in an adult who was a healthcare worker with PCR-confirmed SARS-CoV-2 infection or an uninfected control (not recorded which). The sample taken for sequencing was whole blood. The CDR3, as DNA: TGTGCCAGCAGTTTAGGAGGGACAATCTATTCCCAGCATTTT. Its translation: CASSLGGTIYSQHF.